Included here is one T cell receptor beta chain sequence, with context. Its cognate antigen is unknown. The data are from a study of somatic mutations in cytotoxic T cells in rheumatoid arthritis. This table comes from immunoSEQ multiplex PCR, and its TCRdb copy is limited to in-frame clones, with some not included. The sample holds around 24,000 clones, over 80% seen once. Study-wide results and limits: CD8+ T cells showed clonality that did not differ significantly between patients with rheumatoid arthritis and age-matched healthy controls.

The clonotype originates from a man aged 45-60 years in good health. Sequencing input: CD8+ T cells sorted from blood.

CDR3 loop: CASSNRNPPEAFF. The CDR3 DNA sequence: TGTGCCAGCAGCAACAGGAATCCTCCTGAAGCTTTCTTT. This chain links TRBV7-6 with TRBJ1-1; D is perhaps TRBD1 (5 bases). Between the trimmed V and J ends, which lost 5 bases and 6 bases, there was a span of 13 bases. In germline, CDR1 is SGHVS, CDR2 FNYEAQ. CDR3 length: 13 residues.